This TCR beta chain comes out of a study of PD-L1 blockade in urothelial cancer. About the research overall: In the patient group, twenty-five of 29 were males with bladder-origin urothelial cancer. The researchers analyzed blood 3 weeks (second dose) and 6 weeks after treatment start. Study results and limitations: A pretreatment blood TCR clonality that fell below the median predicted better progression-free and overall survival. Tumor-associated clones in the blood of durable-benefit patients grew more at 3 weeks.

With 0 bases removed from V and 9 bases from J, the gap between germline ends came to 18 bases. CDR3 length equals 16 residues. Germline V CDR1 and CDR2: SGHTA, FQGTGA. This clone was seen just once. Antigen specificity is unknown. Time point indicated: peripheral blood 6 weeks after treatment start. The assay was immunoSEQ multiplex PCR, and TCRdb's table has in-frame clones only and misses some. The table shows 40,000 to 55,000 clones, with around 87% occurring only once. This chain joins TRBV7-3 and TRBJ2-1; TRBD2 is a possible D gene (5 bases). This TCR was recovered from a man in his sixties with urothelial cancer. Source: PBMCs, taken around atezolizumab (anti-PD-L1) treatment. The CDR3 protein is CASSLTPLGGSSEQFF. CDR3 DNA: TGTGCCAGCAGCTTAACGCCCCTTGGAGGTTCCAGTGAGCAGTTCTTC.